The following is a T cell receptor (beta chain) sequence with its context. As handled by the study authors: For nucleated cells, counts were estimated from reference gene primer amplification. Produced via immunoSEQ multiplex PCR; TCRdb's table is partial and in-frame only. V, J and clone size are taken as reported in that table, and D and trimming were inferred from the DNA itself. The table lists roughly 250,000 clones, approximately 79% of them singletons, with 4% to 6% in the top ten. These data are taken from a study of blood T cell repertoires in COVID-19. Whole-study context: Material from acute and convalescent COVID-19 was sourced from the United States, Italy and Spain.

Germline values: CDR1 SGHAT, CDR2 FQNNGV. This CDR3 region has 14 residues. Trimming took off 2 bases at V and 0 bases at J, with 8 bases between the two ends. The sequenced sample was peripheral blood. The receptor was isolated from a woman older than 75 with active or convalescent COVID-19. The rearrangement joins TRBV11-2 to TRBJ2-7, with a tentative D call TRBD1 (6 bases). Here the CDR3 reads CASSLRTASYEQYF. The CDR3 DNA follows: TGTGCCAGCAGCTTACGGACAGCCTCCTACGAGCAGTACTTC. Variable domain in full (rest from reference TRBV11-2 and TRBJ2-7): EAGVAQSPRYKIIEKRQSVAFWCNPISGHATLYWYQQILGQGPKLLIQFQNNGVVDDSQLPKDRFSAERLKGVDSTLKIQPAKLEDSAVYLCASSLRTASYEQYFGPGTRLTVT.